These 25 T cell receptor beta chains were all obtained from the same sample, sequenced in a study of T cells in Graves' hyperthyroidism and ophthalmopathy. The CDR3 regions of TCR beta were amplified from RNA transcripts. Using the HTBI primer set, a first-round RT-PCR was run on the TCR CDR3. TCRdb re-called the multiplex PCR reads with MiXCR, one entry per CDR3 protein. The table records 300,000 to 450,000 distinct CDR3 sequences, roughly 25% of them present only once. Sequencing was done on a sample of blood. All receptors derive from a man aged 50-60 years with Graves' hyperthyroidism.

In its sample, this clonotype was seen many times. V usage is TRBV2 and J usage is TRBJ1-5; D gene uncertain. From germline, CDR1 is SNHLY and CDR2 FYNNEI. Trimming left V 5 bases short and J 6 bases short, with 8 bases between. CDR3 length equals 12 residues. The CDR3 coding sequence is TGTGCCAGCAGTTATAGGGTTCAGCCCCAGCATTTT. Residues: CASSYRVQPQHF.

This clonotype was seen at least ten times. V and J are TRBV12-3 or TRBV12-4 and TRBJ1-5, with 7 nucleotides matching TRBD1. Germline trimming cut 4 bases from V and 2 bases from J; bases unmatched to any gene: 2. The CDR3 runs 14 residues. The CDR3 sequence is CASSSGTGNQPQHF. DNA for the CDR3: TGTGCCAGCAGTTCCGGGACAGGCAATCAGCCCCAGCATTTT.

The rearrangement links TRBV28 to TRBJ2-3, with D uncertain. V was pared by 3 bases and J by 9 bases, with 10 bases between. The CDR3 spans 12 residues. Germline CDR1 reads MDHEN; CDR2 reads SYDVKM. CDR3 loop: CASSFSANTQYF. The CDR3 DNA reads as TGTGCCAGCAGTTTCTCAGCAAACACGCAGTATTTT.

The sample holds many counts of this clonotype. The genes are TRBV12-3 or TRBV12-4 and TRBJ1-2; no clear D. The CDR3 runs to 12 residues. The V end was cut by 1 base, the J end by 4 bases, with 4 bases between. CDR3 nucleotide sequence: TGTGCCAGCAGTTTAGGCGCCTATGGCTACACCTTC. Its translation is CASSLGAYGYTF.

Points on this clonotype: A much larger clone lies one base from this, so it may be a read error. The chain is built from TRBV29-1 and TRBJ1-1; tentatively, D is TRBD1 (5 bases). There are 11 residues in the CDR3. Germline V gives CDR1 SQVTM, CDR2 ANQGSEA. The DNA of the CDR3 is TGCAGCGCAAGGACGGACACTAAAGCTTTCTTT. Amino acid sequence: CSARTDTKAFF.

This clonotype is a singleton in its sample. The chain recombines TRBV29-1 with TRBJ1-3, with 7 bases fitting TRBD1. J was trimmed by 0 bases and V by 2 bases; bases with no gene match: 10. Per germline, CDR1 SQVTM and CDR2 ANQGSEA. The CDR3 spans 17 residues. CDR3 in DNA: TGCAGCGTTGAATGGGACAGCCTTGATTTCTCTGGAAACACCATATATTTT. Its protein is CSVEWDSLDFSGNTIYF. Looking up the rest from reference TRBV29-1 and TRBJ1-3 gives the full variable domain: SAVISQKPSRDICQRGTSLTIQCQVDSQVTMMFWYRQQPGQSLTLIATANQGSEATYESGFVIDKFPISRPNLTFSTLTVSNMSPEDSSIYLCSVEWDSLDFSGNTIYFGEGSWLTVV.

V and J are TRBV5-1 and TRBJ2-1, with TRBD2 identical over 9 bases. The CDR3 contains 16 residues. The J segment lost 7 bases and the V segment lost 1 base, leaving 9 bases of the junction unmatched. In germline, CDR1 is SGHRS, CDR2 YFSETQ. The CDR3 here is CASSLIGGRASNEQFF. Written as DNA, the CDR3 is TGCGCCAGCAGCTTGATCGGCGGGAGGGCCTCTAATGAGCAGTTCTTC.

This clonotype was counted a few times. The V call is TRBV6-5, the J call TRBJ2-7; TRBD2 agrees at 10 bases. Germline trimming cut 0 bases from V and 4 bases from J; bases unmatched to any gene: 6. This CDR3 region has 16 residues. From germline, CDR1 is MNHEY and CDR2 SVGAGI. The CDR3 DNA follows: TGTGCCAGCAGTTACTCCAACGGAGCGGGAGGGTACGAGCAGTACTTC. Protein sequence: CASSYSNGAGGYEQYF.

In this sample, this clonotype turned up a few times. The chain employs TRBV9 and TRBJ2-7, with 11 bases that match TRBD1. V lost 0 bases to trimming and J lost 6 bases; unmatched junction nucleotides: 2. The CDR3 has 14 residues. Germline V gives CDR1 SGDLS, CDR2 YYNGEE. The CDR3 region has the DNA TGTGCCAGCAGCGTAGTCGGGACAGGGGGCGAGCAGTACTTC. Protein: CASSVVGTGGEQYF.

With regard to this clonotype: Sequence at one end of the junction differs from germline and may be a read error. J is TRBJ2-7 and V is TRBV30, with D unclear. The CDR3 has 14 amino acids. The germline V gene has CDR1 GTSNPN and CDR2 SVGIG (reference sequence). The CDR3 loop reads CAWLGRAGGYGQYF. CDR3 in DNA: TGTGCCTGGCTCGGCCGGGCCGGCGGCTACGGGCAGTACTTC.

There are many counts of this clonotype. CDR3 residues: CSVFPGENAEAFF. The CDR3 nucleotides read TGCAGCGTTTTTCCAGGCGAAAACGCTGAAGCTTTCTTT. The V gene is TRBV29-1, the J gene TRBJ1-1; D is uncertain. This CDR3 has 13 amino acids. With 5 bases removed from V and 6 bases from J, the gap between germline ends came to 16 bases. Germline lookup yields CDR1 SQVTM and CDR2 ANQGSEA.

This clonotype showed up just a few times. The V and J genes are TRBV12-3 or TRBV12-4 and TRBJ2-5, with D perhaps matching TRBD2 (6 bases). CDR3 length: 14 amino acids. V shed 4 bases and J shed 5 bases, with 14 bases lying between them. CDR3 amino acids: CASSSTTSFETQYF. CDR3 bases: TGTGCCAGCAGTTCGACCACTAGCTTCGAGACCCAGTACTTC.

This clonotype has a count of ten or more. The rearrangement joins TRBV3-1 to TRBJ2-1; 8 bases are shared with TRBD2. The CDR3 contains 15 residues. CDR1 LGHDT and CDR2 YNNKEL come from the germline V gene (reference sequence). The V and J ends lost 2 bases and 4 bases, in that order; junction bases with no gene match: 4. CDR3 in DNA: TGTGCCAGCAGCCAACAAGCGGGAGTGTACAATGAGCAGTTCTTC. The encoded protein is CASSQQAGVYNEQFF.

CDR3 region: CASSLNTGVTEAFF. CDR3 DNA sequence: TGTGCCAGCAGCTTGAATACAGGGGTCACTGAAGCTTTCTTT. V is TRBV13 and J is TRBJ1-1, with 7 bases lining up with TRBD1. Germline CDR1 PRHDT, CDR2 FYEKMQ (reference sequence). The CDR3 contains 14 residues. Losses at the gene ends were 3 bases for V and 4 bases for J; bases not matched to a gene: 5.

This clonotype occurred a few times. V is TRBV9 and J is TRBJ2-5, with 10 bases matching TRBD2. V dropped 3 bases and J dropped 1; count of bases not matched to a gene: 3. The CDR3 contains 15 residues. CDR1 is SGDLS, CDR2 YYNGEE, per germline. The CDR3 here is CASSATSGLQETQYF. The CDR3, as DNA: TGTGCCAGCAGCGCGACTAGCGGGCTCCAAGAGACCCAGTACTTC.

V gene TRBV27 combines with J gene TRBJ2-5; D may match TRBD1 or TRBD2 (5 bases each). V was shortened by 5 bases and J by 5 bases, with 21 bases between the two germline ends. The CDR3 extends over 16 amino acids. Per the germline V gene, CDR1 is MNHEY and CDR2 is SMNVEV (reference sequence). The CDR3 coding sequence is TGTGCCAGCAGTCCCCCCCGACGAATTGAGGGGGAGACCCAGTACTTC. Translating it yields CASSPPRRIEGETQYF.

The chain combines TRBV5-1 with TRBJ1-5; TRBD1 matches 9 bases. CDR3 size: 15 residues. Germline V CDR1 and CDR2: SGHRS, YFSETQ. J was trimmed by 4 bases and V by 4 bases; bases with no gene match: 6. The CDR3 DNA reads TGCGCCAGCAGCAGACAGGGGGGTAATAATCAGCCCCAGCATTTT. It is translated as CASSRQGGNNQPQHF.

V is TRBV6-1 and J is TRBJ2-2; 9 bases map to TRBD1. The CDR3 sequence is 14 residues long. Germline CDR1 is MNHNS and CDR2 is SASEGT. J was trimmed by 8 bases and V by 8 bases; bases with no gene match: 9. The DNA for the CDR3 is TGTGCCAGCGCCGGGACAGGGACTAAGGGGGAGCTGTTTTTT. Its translation is CASAGTGTKGELFF.

This clonotype was seen more than once but under ten times. The chain combines TRBV24-1 with TRBJ2-7; 7 positions agree with TRBD1. CDR1 is KGHDR, CDR2 SFDVKD, per germline. J was trimmed by 1 base and V by 9 bases; bases with no gene match: 5. The CDR3 length is 13 residues. The CDR3 nucleotides read TGTGCCACCCACTCGACAGGGTCCTACGAGCAGTACTTC. This encodes CATHSTGSYEQYF.

J is TRBJ2-5 and V is TRBV12-3 or TRBV12-4, with D unresolved. V lost 8 bases to trimming and J lost 0 bases, with 10 bases between them. This CDR3 is 13 amino acids long. CDR3 coding DNA: TGTGCCAGCCTGGGCCAGAACCAAGAGACCCAGTACTTC. Its protein product is CASLGQNQETQYF.

The chain combines TRBV24-1 with TRBJ1-5; a possible D gene is TRBD1 (6 bases). This CDR3 region has 15 residues. Looked up from germline, CDR1 is KGHDR and CDR2 is SFDVKD. Trimming shortened V by 4 bases and J by 9 bases, and 18 bases separated the two germline ends. Written as DNA, the CDR3 is TGTGCCACCAGTGACCCCGGGGGCATAGGTTCGCCCCAGCATTTT. Amino acids: CATSDPGGIGSPQHF.

This chain links TRBV29-1 with TRBJ1-5, with 7 positions matching TRBD1. The CDR3 loop spans 16 amino acids. Germline V gene lookup returns CDR1 SQVTM and CDR2 ANQGSEA. CDR3 nucleotides: TGCAGACCCGATGAGGGGGCAGGGAGGAGCAATCAGCCCCAGCATTTT. Residues: CRPDEGAGRSNQPQHF.

This rearrangement joins TRBV3-1 to TRBJ1-3; the D is unclear. This CDR3 spans 14 amino acids. With 1 base removed from V and 3 bases from J, the gap between germline ends came to 7 bases. Looked up from germline, CDR1 is LGHDT and CDR2 is YNNKEL (reference sequence). CDR3 DNA sequence: TGTGCCAGCAGCCAAGTTCAGGTTGGAAACACCATATATTTT. This encodes CASSQVQVGNTIYF.

J is TRBJ2-1 and V is TRBV20-1; the match to TRBD2 covers 11 bases. The CDR3 extends over 15 amino acids. CDR1 is DFQATT, CDR2 SNEGSKA, per germline (reference sequence). Trimming took 6 bases from V and 3 from J; bases not matched to a gene: 7. The CDR3 reads CSAKGLAVYYNEQFF. The DNA of the CDR3 is TGCAGTGCAAAGGGACTAGCGGTCTACTACAATGAGCAGTTCTTC.

This clonotype turned up a few times. This chain joins TRBV6-1 and TRBJ2-7; D unclear. Germline V gene sequence: CDR1 MNHNS, CDR2 SASEGT. This CDR3 has 13 residues. V was trimmed by 1 base and J by 0 bases, leaving 4 bases between them. CDR3 in amino acids: CASSEDTSYEQYF. CDR3 DNA: TGTGCCAGCAGTGAAGACACCTCCTACGAGCAGTACTTC.